The source of this T cell receptor (beta chain) is a study of cytomegalovirus exposure and HLA in healthy donors. In the study overall: HLA-typed donors were the source of about 85 million unique TCRs, which an early data release held.

This PCR relied on a set of 60 Vbeta primers and 13 Jbeta primers. Using immunoSEQ multiplex PCR, the repertoire was profiled, and TCRdb retains in-frame clones only, with some absent. The table records more than 95,000 clones, roughly 80% of them present only once. Study-wide points: Rarity held for most TCR sequences, but there were some public TCRs that occurred in many donors. The records held CMV serostatus as the only immune exposure information. The investigators catalogued 150 to 200 TCR beta chains as cytomegalovirus-associated.

In the case of this clone: Its antigen remains unidentified.

Germline loops: CDR1 SGHRS, CDR2 YFSETQ. The CDR3 runs to 15 residues. J lost 8 bases, V lost 1 base, and 7 bases had no gene match. The origin of this receptor is a woman aged 35 to 49 in good health and CMV-seronegative. Sequenced sample: PBMCs. V and J are TRBV5-1 and TRBJ2-1; 9 bases map to TRBD2. Here the CDR3 reads CASSLRLAAVDEQFF. The CDR3 bases are TGCGCCAGCAGCTTGCGACTAGCGGCCGTAGATGAGCAGTTCTTC.